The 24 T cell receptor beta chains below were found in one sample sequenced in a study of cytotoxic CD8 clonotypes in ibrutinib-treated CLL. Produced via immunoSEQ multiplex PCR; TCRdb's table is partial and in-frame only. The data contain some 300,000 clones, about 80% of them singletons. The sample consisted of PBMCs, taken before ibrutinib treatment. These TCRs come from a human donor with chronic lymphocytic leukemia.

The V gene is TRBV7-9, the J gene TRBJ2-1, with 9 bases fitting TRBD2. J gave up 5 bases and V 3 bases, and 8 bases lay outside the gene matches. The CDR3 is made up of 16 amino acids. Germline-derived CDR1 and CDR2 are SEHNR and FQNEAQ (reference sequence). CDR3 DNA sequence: TGTGCCAGCAGCTTGGTCGGGACTAGCTGGGACAATGAGCAGTTCTTC. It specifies CASSLVGTSWDNEQFF.

This chain's CDR3 is CASSEITGETQYF. DNA for the CDR3: TGCGCCAGCAGTGAGATCACAGGAGAGACCCAGTACTTC. The V call is TRBV10-1, the J call TRBJ2-5; maybe TRBD1 (5 bases). CDR1 WNHNN and CDR2 SYGVQD come from the germline V gene (reference sequence). The CDR3 has 13 amino acids. V dropped 2 bases and J dropped 4 bases, with 8 bases sitting between them.

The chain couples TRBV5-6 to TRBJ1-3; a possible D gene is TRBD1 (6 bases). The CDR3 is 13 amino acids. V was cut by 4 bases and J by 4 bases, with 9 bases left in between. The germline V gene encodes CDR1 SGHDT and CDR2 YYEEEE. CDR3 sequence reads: CASSQGQGNTIYF. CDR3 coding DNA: TGTGCCAGCAGCCAAGGACAGGGAAACACCATATATTTT.

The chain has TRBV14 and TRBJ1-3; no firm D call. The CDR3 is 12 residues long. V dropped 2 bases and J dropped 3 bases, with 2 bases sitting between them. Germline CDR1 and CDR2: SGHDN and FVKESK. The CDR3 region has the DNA TGTGCCAGCAGCCAACTTGGAAACACCATATATTTT. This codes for CASSQLGNTIYF.

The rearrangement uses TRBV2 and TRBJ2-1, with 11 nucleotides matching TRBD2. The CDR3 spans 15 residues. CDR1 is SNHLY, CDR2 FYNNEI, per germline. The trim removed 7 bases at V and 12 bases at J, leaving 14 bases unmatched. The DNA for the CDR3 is TGTGCCAGCAACGTACGACTAGCGGGAATGGGTGGGCAGTTCTTC. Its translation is CASNVRLAGMGGQFF.

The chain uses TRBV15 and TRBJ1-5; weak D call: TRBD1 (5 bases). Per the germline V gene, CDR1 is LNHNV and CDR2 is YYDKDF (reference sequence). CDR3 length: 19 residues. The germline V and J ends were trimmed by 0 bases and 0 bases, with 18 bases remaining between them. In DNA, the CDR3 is TGTGCCACCAGCAGAGATCCCGGGACGCCTGTGGGTAGCAATCAGCCCCAGCATTTT. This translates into CATSRDPGTPVGSNQPQHF.

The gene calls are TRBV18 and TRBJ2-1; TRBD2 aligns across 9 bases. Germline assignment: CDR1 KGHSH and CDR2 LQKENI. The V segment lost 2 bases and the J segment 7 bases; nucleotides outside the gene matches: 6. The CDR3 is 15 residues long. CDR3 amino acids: CASSPKAGGRNEQFF. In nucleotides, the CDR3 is TGTGCCAGCTCACCAAAAGCGGGAGGCCGGAATGAGCAGTTCTTC.

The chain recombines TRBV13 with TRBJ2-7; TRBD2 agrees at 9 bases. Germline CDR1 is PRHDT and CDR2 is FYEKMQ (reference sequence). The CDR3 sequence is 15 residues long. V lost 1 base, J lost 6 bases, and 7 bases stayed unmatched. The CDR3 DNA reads TGTGCCAGCAGCTTAGAGACGGGACTAGCAAGCGAGCAGTACTTC. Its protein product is CASSLETGLASEQYF.

This chain's CDR3 is CASSQAQGFEKLFF. CDR3 DNA: TGTGCCAGCAGCCAAGCTCAGGGCTTCGAAAAACTGTTTTTT. The chain combines TRBV4-2 with TRBJ1-4, with D possibly matching TRBD1 (5 bases). V lost 1 base to trimming and J lost 8 bases, with 11 bases between them. CDR1 and CDR2 from the germline V gene are LGHNA and YNFKEQ. The CDR3 totals 14 residues.

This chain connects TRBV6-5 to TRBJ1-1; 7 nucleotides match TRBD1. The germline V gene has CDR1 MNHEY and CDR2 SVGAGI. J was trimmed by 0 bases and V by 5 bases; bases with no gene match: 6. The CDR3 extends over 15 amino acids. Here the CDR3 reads CASSPSGQLNTEAFF. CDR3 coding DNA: TGTGCCAGCAGTCCCTCGGGACAGTTGAACACTGAAGCTTTCTTT.

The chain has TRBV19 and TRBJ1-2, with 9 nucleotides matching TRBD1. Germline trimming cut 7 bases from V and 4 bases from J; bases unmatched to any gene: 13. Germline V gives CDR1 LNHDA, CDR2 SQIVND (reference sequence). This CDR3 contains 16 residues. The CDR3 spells CASTITSTGGVYGYTF. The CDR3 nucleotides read TGTGCCAGTACTATCACCTCTACAGGGGGCGTCTATGGCTACACCTTC. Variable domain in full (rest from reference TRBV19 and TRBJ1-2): DGGITQSPKYLFRKEGQNVTLSCEQNLNHDAMYWYRQDPGQGLRLIYYSQIVNDFQKGDIAEGYSVSREKKESFPLTVTSAQKNPTAFYLCASTITSTGGVYGYTFGSGTRLTVV.

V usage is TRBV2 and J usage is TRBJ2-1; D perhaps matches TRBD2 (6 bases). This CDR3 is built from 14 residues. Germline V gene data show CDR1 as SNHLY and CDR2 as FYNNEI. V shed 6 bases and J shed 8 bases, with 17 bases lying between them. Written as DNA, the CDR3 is TGTGCCAGCAGGAAATCGACTAGTGTATATGAGCAGTTCTTC. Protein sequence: CASRKSTSVYEQFF.

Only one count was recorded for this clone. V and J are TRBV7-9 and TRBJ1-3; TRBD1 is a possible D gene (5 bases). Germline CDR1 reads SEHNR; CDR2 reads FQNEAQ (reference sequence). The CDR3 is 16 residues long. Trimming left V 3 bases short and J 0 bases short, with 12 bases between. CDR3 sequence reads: CASSFQTGGSGNTIYF. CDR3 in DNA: TGTGCCAGCAGCTTCCAGACCGGGGGCTCTGGAAACACCATATATTTT.

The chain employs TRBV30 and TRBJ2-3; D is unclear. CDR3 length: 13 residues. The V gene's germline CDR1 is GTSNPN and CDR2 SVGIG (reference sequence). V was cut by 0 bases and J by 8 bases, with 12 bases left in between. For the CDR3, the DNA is TGTGCCTGGAGTGTCTTATACCGCACTACGCAGTATTTT. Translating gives CAWSVLYRTTQYF.

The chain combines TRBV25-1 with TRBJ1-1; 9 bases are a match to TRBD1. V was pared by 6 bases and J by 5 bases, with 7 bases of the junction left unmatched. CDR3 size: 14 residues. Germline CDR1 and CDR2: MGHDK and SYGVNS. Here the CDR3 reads CASRAGQGVTEAFF. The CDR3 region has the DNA TGTGCCAGCAGGGCGGGACAGGGCGTGACTGAAGCTTTCTTT.

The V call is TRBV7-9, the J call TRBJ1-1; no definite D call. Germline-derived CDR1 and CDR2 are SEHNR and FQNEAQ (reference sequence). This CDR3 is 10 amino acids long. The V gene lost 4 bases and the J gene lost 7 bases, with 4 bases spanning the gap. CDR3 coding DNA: TGTGCCAGCAGCTATCTTGAAGCTTTCTTT. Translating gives CASSYLEAFF.

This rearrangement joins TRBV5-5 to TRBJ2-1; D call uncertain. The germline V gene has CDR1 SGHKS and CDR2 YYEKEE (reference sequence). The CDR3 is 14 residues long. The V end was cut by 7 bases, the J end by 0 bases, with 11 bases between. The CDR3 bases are TGTGCCAGCGGTATCTTGAGCTCCTACAATGAGCAGTTCTTC. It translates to CASGILSSYNEQFF.

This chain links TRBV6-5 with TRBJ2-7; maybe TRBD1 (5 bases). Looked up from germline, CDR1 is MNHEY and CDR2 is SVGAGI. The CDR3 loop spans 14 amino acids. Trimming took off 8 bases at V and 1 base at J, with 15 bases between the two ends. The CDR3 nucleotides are TGTGCCAGCGCCTACGTCAGGGATTCCTACGAGCAGTACTTC. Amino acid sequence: CASAYVRDSYEQYF.

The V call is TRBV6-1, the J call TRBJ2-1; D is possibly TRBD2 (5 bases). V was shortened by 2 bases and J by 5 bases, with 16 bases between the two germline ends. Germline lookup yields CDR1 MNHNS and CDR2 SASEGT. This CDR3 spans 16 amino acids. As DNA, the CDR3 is TGTGCCAGCAGTGAACTGTCTAGCAGCCGCCACAATGAGCAGTTCTTC. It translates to CASSELSSSRHNEQFF.

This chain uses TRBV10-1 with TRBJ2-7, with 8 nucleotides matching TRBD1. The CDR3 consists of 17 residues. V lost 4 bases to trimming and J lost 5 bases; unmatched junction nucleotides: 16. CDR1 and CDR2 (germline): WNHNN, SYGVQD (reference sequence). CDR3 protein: CASSGPKDRAAEDEQYF. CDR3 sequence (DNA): TGCGCCAGCAGTGGCCCCAAGGACAGGGCGGCGGAGGACGAGCAGTACTTC.

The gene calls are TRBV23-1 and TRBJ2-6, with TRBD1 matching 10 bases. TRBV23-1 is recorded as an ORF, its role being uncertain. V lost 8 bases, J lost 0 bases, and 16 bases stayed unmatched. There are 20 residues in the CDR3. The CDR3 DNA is TGCGCCAGCCCACAAAAAGGTGGCCGGGACAGGGGCTCTGGGGCCAACGTCCTGACTTTC. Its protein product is CASPQKGGRDRGSGANVLTF.

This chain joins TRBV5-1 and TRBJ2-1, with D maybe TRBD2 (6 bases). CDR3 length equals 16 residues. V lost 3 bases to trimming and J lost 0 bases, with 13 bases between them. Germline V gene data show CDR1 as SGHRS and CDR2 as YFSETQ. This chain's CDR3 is CASSYAGYISYNEQFF. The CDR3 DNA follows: TGCGCCAGCAGCTACGCGGGGTACATCTCCTACAATGAGCAGTTCTTC.

The chain's CDR3 is CASGVQTYEQYF. The CDR3 region has the DNA TGTGCCAGCGGTGTGCAAACCTACGAGCAGTACTTC. The chain links TRBV2 to TRBJ2-7, with no clear D. V lost 8 bases to trimming and J lost 2 bases, with 10 bases between them. The length of the CDR3 is 12 residues. The germline gives CDR1 SNHLY, CDR2 FYNNEI.

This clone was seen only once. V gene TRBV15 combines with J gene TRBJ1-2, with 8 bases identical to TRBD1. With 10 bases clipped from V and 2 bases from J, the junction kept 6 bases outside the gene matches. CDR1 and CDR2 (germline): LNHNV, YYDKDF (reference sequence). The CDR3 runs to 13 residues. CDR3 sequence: CAKRQGTNYGYTF. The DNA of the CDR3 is TGTGCCAAAAGACAGGGGACGAACTATGGCTACACCTTC.